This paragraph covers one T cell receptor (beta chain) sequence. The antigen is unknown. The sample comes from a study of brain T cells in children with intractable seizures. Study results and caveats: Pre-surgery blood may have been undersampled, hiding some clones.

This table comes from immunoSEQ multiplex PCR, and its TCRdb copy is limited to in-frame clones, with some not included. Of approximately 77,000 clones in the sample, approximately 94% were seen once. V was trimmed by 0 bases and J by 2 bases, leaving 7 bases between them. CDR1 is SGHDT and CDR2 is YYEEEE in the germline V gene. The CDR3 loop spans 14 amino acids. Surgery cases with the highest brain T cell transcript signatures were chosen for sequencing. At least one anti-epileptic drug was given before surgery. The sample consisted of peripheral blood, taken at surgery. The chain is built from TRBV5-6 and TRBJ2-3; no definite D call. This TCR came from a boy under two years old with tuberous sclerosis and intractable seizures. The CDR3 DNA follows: TGTGCCAGCAGCTTGGGACGGATCACAGATACGCAGTATTTT. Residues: CASSLGRITDTQYF.